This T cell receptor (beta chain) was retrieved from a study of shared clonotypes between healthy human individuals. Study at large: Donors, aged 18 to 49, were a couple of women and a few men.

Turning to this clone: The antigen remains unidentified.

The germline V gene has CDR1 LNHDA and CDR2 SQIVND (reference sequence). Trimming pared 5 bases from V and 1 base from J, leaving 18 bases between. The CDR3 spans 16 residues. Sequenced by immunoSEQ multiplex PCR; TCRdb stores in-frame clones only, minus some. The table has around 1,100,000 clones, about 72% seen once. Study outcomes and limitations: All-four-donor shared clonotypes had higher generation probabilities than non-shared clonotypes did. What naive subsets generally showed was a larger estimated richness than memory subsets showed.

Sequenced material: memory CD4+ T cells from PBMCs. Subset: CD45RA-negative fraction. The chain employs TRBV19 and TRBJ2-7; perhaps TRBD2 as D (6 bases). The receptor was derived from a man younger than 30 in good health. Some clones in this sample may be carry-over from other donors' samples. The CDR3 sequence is CASSPGDSDGSYEQYF. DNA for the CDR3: TGTGCCAGTAGTCCGGGGGACTCCGATGGGTCCTACGAGCAGTACTTC. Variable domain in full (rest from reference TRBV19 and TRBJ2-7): DGGITQSPKYLFRKEGQNVTLSCEQNLNHDAMYWYRQDPGQGLRLIYYSQIVNDFQKGDIAEGYSVSREKKESFPLTVTSAQKNPTAFYLCASSPGDSDGSYEQYFGPGTRLTVT.